One sample yielded the 24 T cell receptor beta chains listed below, sequenced in a study of T cell responses to AZD1222 COVID-19 vaccine. Repertoires were generated with immunoSEQ multiplex PCR, while TCRdb's copy carries only in-frame clones and drops some. The sample consists of some 160,000 clones, approximately 90% of them appearing once. The source was peripheral blood, collected on day 0 of AZD1222 vaccination. Every receptor here comes from an adult in good health.

The chain recombines TRBV6-5 with TRBJ2-1; D is perhaps TRBD2 (6 bases). Germline lookup yields CDR1 MNHEY and CDR2 SVGAGI. The CDR3 is 14 amino acids. With 4 bases removed from V and 13 bases from J, the gap between germline ends came to 20 bases. This chain's CDR3 is CASSSLKGGGSQFF. CDR3 coding DNA: TGTGCCAGCAGTTCCCTTAAGGGAGGAGGATCACAGTTCTTC.

The CDR3 region has the DNA TGTGCCAGCAGCTTATTGGGACAGATGAATTCACCCCTCCACTTT. Its protein product is CASSLLGQMNSPLHF. V gene TRBV11-3 combines with J gene TRBJ1-6; 7 positions agree with TRBD1. The germline V gene has CDR1 SGHNT and CDR2 YENEEA. Losses at the gene ends were 2 bases for V and 7 bases for J; bases not matched to a gene: 5. The CDR3 is made up of 15 amino acids.

The chain couples TRBV7-2 to TRBJ2-2; no clear D gene. The CDR3 totals 14 residues. Germline CDR1 is SGHTA and CDR2 is FQGNSA. V was trimmed by 5 bases and J by 4 bases, leaving 11 bases between them. CDR3 coding DNA: TGTGCCAGCAGCGCCGATTTCGGCACCGGGGAGCTGTTTTTT. It translates to CASSADFGTGELFF.

V gene TRBV5-5 combines with J gene TRBJ1-5; TRBD1 is a possible D gene (6 bases). The CDR3 runs 17 residues. Looked up from germline, CDR1 is SGHKS and CDR2 is YYEKEE (reference sequence). Between the trimmed V and J ends, which lost 4 bases and 7 bases, there was a span of 24 bases. CDR3 sequence: CASSGRQGRSAEQPQHF. CDR3 DNA: TGTGCCAGCAGCGGAAGGCAGGGGAGATCTGCCGAACAGCCCCAGCATTTT. Full variable domain (rest looked up from reference TRBV5-5 and TRBJ1-5): DAGVTQSPTHLIKTRGQQVTLRCSPISGHKSVSWYQQVLGQGPQFIFQYYEKEERGRGNFPDRFSARQFPNYSSELNVNALLLGDSALYLCASSGRQGRSAEQPQHFGDGTRLSIL.

The genes are TRBV25-1 and TRBJ1-2; D gene unclear. V was shortened by 3 bases and J by 8 bases, with 16 bases between the two germline ends. The germline CDR1 and CDR2 sequences are MGHDK and SYGVNS. The CDR3 runs 14 residues. In DNA form, the CDR3 reads TGTGCCAGCAGTGAGGTGACCCGGCGCACGGGCTACACCTTC. It translates to CASSEVTRRTGYTF.

The DNA of the CDR3 is TGTGCCAGAACCCGGCGGGGTGAAAAACTGTTTTTT. Amino acids: CARTRRGEKLFF. This rearrangement joins TRBV7-5 to TRBJ1-4. TRBV7-5 represents a pseudogene. CDR3 length: 12 residues.

The chain recombines TRBV28 with TRBJ2-7, with 8 nucleotides matching TRBD1. Trimming removed 5 bases from V and 3 bases from J; junction bases left unmatched: 9. CDR3 size: 15 residues. Germline V gene sequence: CDR1 MDHEN, CDR2 SYDVKM. The CDR3 reads CASSTTQTGVYEQYF. The CDR3 coding sequence is TGTGCCAGCAGTACAACTCAGACAGGGGTCTACGAGCAGTACTTC.

J is TRBJ2-1 and V is TRBV5-5; either TRBD1 or TRBD2 may fit D (5 bases each). The CDR3 totals 14 residues. Germline V CDR1 and CDR2: SGHKS, YYEKEE (reference sequence). With 6 bases removed from V and 7 bases from J, the gap between germline ends came to 17 bases. The CDR3 nucleotides are TGTGCCAGCATCCCTGACTGGGGACGAAATGAGCAGTTCTTC. Protein sequence: CASIPDWGRNEQFF. The full variable domain, in which reference TRBV5-5 and TRBJ2-1 provide the parts outside the CDR3, is DAGVTQSPTHLIKTRGQQVTLRCSPISGHKSVSWYQQVLGQGPQFIFQYYEKEERGRGNFPDRFSARQFPNYSSELNVNALLLGDSALYLCASIPDWGRNEQFFGPGTRLTVL.

The chain has TRBV7-9 and TRBJ2-2; D gene uncertain. The length of the CDR3 is 13 residues. Germline CDR1 is SEHNR and CDR2 is FQNEAQ (reference sequence). V lost 1 base and J 10 bases, leaving 10 bases between the germline ends. CDR3 sequence (DNA): TGTGCCAGCAGCTTAGAATGGGCGGCGGAGCTGTTTTTT. Amino acid sequence: CASSLEWAAELFF.

The CDR3 bases are TGTGCCAGTAGATCACAGGGTTCCCCGAACACTGAAGCTTTCTTT. Amino acids: CASRSQGSPNTEAFF. J is TRBJ1-1 and V is TRBV19; a possible D gene is TRBD1 (6 bases). V was cut by 6 bases and J by 1 base, with 15 bases left in between. Germline V CDR1 and CDR2: LNHDA, SQIVND (reference sequence). The CDR3 consists of 15 residues.

The chain is built from TRBV27 and TRBJ2-1; D not certain. Germline V CDR1 and CDR2: MNHEY, SMNVEV (reference sequence). The CDR3 consists of 13 residues. Trimming took off 1 base at V and 5 bases at J, with 6 bases between the two ends. Written as DNA, the CDR3 is TGTGCCAGCAGTTTATGGTCCAACAATGAGCAGTTCTTC. Its protein product is CASSLWSNNEQFF.

The CDR3: CASSYNPGPSGNQPQHF. The CDR3 coding sequence is TGTGCCAGCAGCTATAATCCCGGGCCCTCGGGCAATCAGCCCCAGCATTTT. The chain links TRBV7-8 to TRBJ1-5, with D hard to call. This CDR3 region has 17 residues. The V gene lost 4 bases and the J gene lost 2 bases, with 18 bases spanning the gap. The germline gives CDR1 SGHVS, CDR2 FQNEAQ.

The V call is TRBV3-1 (or the pseudogene TRBV3-2), the J call TRBJ2-1, with a tentative D call TRBD2 (6 bases). Trimming cost V 6 bases and J 1 base, with 16 bases left between them. The CDR3 has 16 amino acids. The germline gives CDR1 LGHDT, CDR2 YNNKEL (reference sequence). CDR3 amino acids: CASRPSSGLSYNEQFF. CDR3 in DNA: TGTGCCAGCAGGCCCTCCAGCGGGCTATCCTACAATGAGCAGTTCTTC.

On this clone: No conserved phenylalanine or tryptophan ends this CDR3, so it is likely a read error. It is unclear where the CDR3 begins or ends on the DNA, so no DNA is shown, and the CDR3 is as TCRdb lists it. The chain carries TRBV20-1 and TRBJ2-3; the tabulated D call, TRBD2, remains unverified against the DNA. From germline, CDR1 is DFQATT and CDR2 SNEGSKA (reference sequence). From its first to its last residue, the CDR3 has 11 amino acids. The CDR3 here is CSAREGLAGIL.

This clone was detected only once. The chain recombines TRBV28 with TRBJ2-1; possible D gene TRBD2, 6 bases. Germline V lookup: CDR1 MDHEN, CDR2 SYDVKM. Trimming removed 3 bases at V and 10 bases at J, with 16 bases between. This CDR3 region has 14 residues. CDR3 bases: TGTGCCAGCAGTTTTATGCGGGATGTTGGGGAGCAGTTCTTC. Its protein product is CASSFMRDVGEQFF.

This chain connects TRBV12-5 to TRBJ2-7, with D unresolved. CDR3 length: 16 residues. Germline CDR1 reads LGHNT; CDR2 reads FRNRAP. Trimming stripped 5 bases from V and 2 bases from J, with 19 bases between. The CDR3 bases are TGTGCTAGTGGTCTAACCCTCTCGGGTCTGACCTACGAGCAGTACTTC. Encoded protein: CASGLTLSGLTYEQYF.

The V and J genes are TRBV7-9 and TRBJ1-6; D might be TRBD1 (6 bases). Germline V gives CDR1 SEHNR, CDR2 FQNEAQ (reference sequence). V was trimmed by 5 bases and J by 5 bases, leaving 16 bases between them. The CDR3 has 16 residues. CDR3 region: CASSPPGQPDNSPLHF. The CDR3 DNA is TGTGCCAGCAGCCCCCCTGGACAGCCAGATAATTCACCCCTCCACTTT.

The J gene is TRBJ1-2, the V gene TRBV28; D gene ambiguous. CDR1 and CDR2 (germline): MDHEN, SYDVKM. The CDR3 is 12 amino acids. The germline V and J ends were trimmed by 3 bases and 6 bases, with 8 bases remaining between them. The CDR3 is CASSFGIHGYTF. CDR3 sequence (DNA): TGTGCCAGCAGTTTCGGTATTCATGGCTACACCTTC.

V and J are TRBV4-1 and TRBJ2-7; 7 bases agree with TRBD1. The CDR3 totals 17 residues. V lost 4 bases to trimming and J lost 2 bases; unmatched junction nucleotides: 14. Germline V gene lookup returns CDR1 MGHRA and CDR2 YSYEKL. The CDR3 spells CASSLRTGLAVPYEQYF. In DNA form, the CDR3 reads TGCGCCAGCAGCCTCCGGACAGGCCTAGCAGTCCCCTACGAGCAGTACTTC.

The chain is built from TRBV27 and TRBJ1-5; a weak D match, TRBD1 (6 bases). The CDR3 covers 14 residues. CDR1 MNHEY and CDR2 SMNVEV come from the germline V gene (reference sequence). The V end was cut by 5 bases, the J end by 3 bases, with 11 bases between. This chain's CDR3 is CASSLGHVNQPQHF. In DNA form, the CDR3 reads TGTGCCAGCAGTCTGGGACATGTCAATCAGCCCCAGCATTTT.

The gene calls are TRBV27 and TRBJ2-7; 10 nucleotides match TRBD2. The CDR3 has 15 residues. The germline CDR1 and CDR2 sequences are MNHEY and SMNVEV (reference sequence). Trimming removed 2 bases from V and 3 bases from J; junction bases left unmatched: 4. The CDR3 reads CASSLKPSGSYEQYF. The CDR3 nucleotides are TGTGCCAGCAGTTTAAAGCCTAGCGGGAGCTACGAGCAGTACTTC.

This clone was counted a few times. This sequence joins TRBV27 and TRBJ2-7; D uncertain. The CDR3 is 12 amino acids. CDR1 and CDR2 from the germline V gene are MNHEY and SMNVEV (reference sequence). The ends were cut back, 7 bases at V and 0 bases at J, with 7 bases in the middle. CDR3 DNA: TGTGCCAGCATCTCGGACTCCTACGAGCAGTACTTC. It codes for CASISDSYEQYF.

This rearrangement joins TRBV28 to TRBJ1-1, with 9 bases lining up with TRBD1. CDR1 is MDHEN, CDR2 SYDVKM, per germline. The trim removed 10 bases at V and 5 bases at J, leaving 17 bases unmatched. The CDR3 contains 16 residues. The CDR3 here is CATLWGPGQGETEAFF. The CDR3 bases are TGTGCCACTCTCTGGGGGCCGGGACAGGGAGAAACTGAAGCTTTCTTT.

This clone was detected only a few times. The rearrangement joins TRBV19 to TRBJ1-5, with D perhaps matching TRBD1 (5 bases). The CDR3 covers 13 residues. Germline-derived CDR1 and CDR2 are LNHDA and SQIVND (reference sequence). Trimming removed 6 bases at V and 2 bases at J, with 8 bases between. The CDR3 loop reads CASSQQGNQPQHF. DNA for the CDR3: TGTGCCAGTAGCCAACAGGGCAATCAGCCCCAGCATTTT.